These 28 T cell receptor beta chains came from one sample sequenced in a study of identical twins. One entry per CDR3 protein results from TCRdb running MiXCR on the 5' RACE reads. The profile shows over 600,000 distinct CDR3 sequences, around 20% of them singletons. The same sample was also studied in work on T cells expressing NK-cell markers.

Sample: PBMCs. These receptor sequences come from a woman aged 18-35 years in good health.

This clonotype was picked up a small number of times. The J gene is TRBJ1-5, the V gene TRBV6-2 or TRBV6-3, with D perhaps TRBD1 (6 bases). The germline V and J ends were trimmed by 5 bases and 4 bases, with 9 bases remaining between them. The CDR3 consists of 13 residues. Per germline, CDR1 MNHEY and CDR2 SVGEGT. As DNA, the CDR3 is TGTGCCAGCAGTGCACAGGGAAATCAGCCCCAGCATTTT. This sequence encodes CASSAQGNQPQHF.

A few counts support this clonotype. The rearrangement uses TRBV3-1 and TRBJ2-3, with TRBD2 matching 8 bases. The CDR3 is 16 residues long. The J segment lost 2 bases and the V segment lost 4 bases, leaving 8 bases of the junction unmatched. Germline-derived CDR1 and CDR2 are LGHDT and YNNKEL (reference sequence). This CDR3 reads CASSPLAGKNTDTQYF. In DNA, the CDR3 is TGTGCCAGCAGCCCATTAGCGGGGAAAAACACAGATACGCAGTATTTT.

This clonotype was seen a handful of times. The V call is TRBV9, the J call TRBJ1-1; D is ambiguous. CDR1 is SGDLS and CDR2 is YYNGEE in the germline V gene. Trimming shortened V by 4 bases and J by 2 bases, and 15 bases separated the two germline ends. The CDR3 contains 15 residues. Here the CDR3 DNA reads TGTGCCAGCAGCTCATCGAGGATAGGAAACACTGAAGCTTTCTTT. It translates to CASSSSRIGNTEAFF.

Ten or more counts support this clonotype. The chain combines TRBV29-1 with TRBJ2-7; possible D gene TRBD2, 6 bases. The CDR3 runs to 11 residues. In germline, CDR1 is SQVTM, CDR2 ANQGSEA. V lost 7 bases, J lost 5 bases, and 12 bases lay in between. CDR3 sequence reads: CSARDSDEQYF. CDR3 coding DNA: TGCAGCGCCCGGGACTCTGACGAGCAGTACTTC.

The chain joins TRBV9 to TRBJ2-2; the D gene is possibly TRBD2 (7 bases). This CDR3 spans 17 amino acids. Between the trimmed V and J ends, which lost 0 bases and 6 bases, there was a span of 18 bases. The germline gives CDR1 SGDLS, CDR2 YYNGEE. The CDR3 region has the DNA TGTGCCAGCAGCGTAGGAGGGGGGGGAGTGCGGCCCGGGGAGCTGTTTTTT. Residues: CASSVGGGGVRPGELFF.

The V gene is TRBV29-1, the J gene TRBJ1-2; the D is unclear. Germline V gives CDR1 SQVTM, CDR2 ANQGSEA. There are 11 residues in the CDR3. Trimming removed 5 bases at V and 7 bases at J, with 11 bases between. DNA for the CDR3: TGCAGCGTTTATGTGGGAGCTGGCTACACCTTC. This codes for CSVYVGAGYTF. The full variable domain, rest sourced from reference TRBV29-1 and TRBJ1-2, is SAVISQKPSRDICQRGTSLTIQCQVDSQVTMMFWYRQQPGQSLTLIATANQGSEATYESGFVIDKFPISRPNLTFSTLTVSNMSPEDSSIYLCSVYVGAGYTFGSGTRLTVV.

The chain is built from TRBV5-5 and TRBJ1-5, with D perhaps TRBD1 (5 bases). Germline CDR1 and CDR2: SGHKS and YYEKEE (reference sequence). This CDR3 region has 15 residues. The V end lost 4 bases, the J end lost 0 bases, and 11 bases lay between the germline ends. CDR3 amino acids: CASSRGHLSNQPQHF. DNA for the CDR3: TGTGCCAGCAGCCGAGGACACCTTAGCAATCAGCCCCAGCATTTT.

This clonotype appeared a few times. The chain has TRBV4-3 and TRBJ2-3; unclear D gene. Per germline, CDR1 LGHNA and CDR2 YSLEER. V lost 0 bases and J lost 0, with 7 bases in between. The CDR3 loop spans 15 amino acids. CDR3 DNA: TGCGCCAGCAGCCAAGACACCACTAGCACAGATACGCAGTATTTT. This translates into CASSQDTTSTDTQYF.

The rearrangement joins TRBV5-1 to TRBJ2-1; either TRBD1 or TRBD2 may supply D (5 bases each). V was cut by 2 bases and J by 6 bases, with 9 bases left in between. This CDR3 comprises 13 residues. The germline gives CDR1 SGHRS, CDR2 YFSETQ. The DNA of the CDR3 is TGCGCCAGCAGCTTCGGGGCGCGCAATGAGCAGTTCTTC. It translates to CASSFGARNEQFF.

This clonotype came up many times. The chain links TRBV5-1 to TRBJ1-1, with D perhaps matching TRBD1 (5 bases). The CDR3 runs 15 residues. CDR1 and CDR2 from the germline V gene are SGHRS and YFSETQ. Trimming stripped 4 bases from V and 5 bases from J, with 18 bases between. The DNA for the CDR3 is TGCGCCAGCAGCCCCCAGGACATGAGGTTGACTGAAGCTTTCTTT. Its translation: CASSPQDMRLTEAFF.

In its sample, this clonotype was seen many times. The chain uses TRBV20-1 and TRBJ2-1, with D hard to call. Germline CDR1 DFQATT, CDR2 SNEGSKA (reference sequence). V was clipped by 3 bases and J by 10 bases, with 10 bases between them. The CDR3 consists of 11 residues. In DNA form, the CDR3 reads TGCAGTGCTAGGGACCCATCGGAGCAGTTCTTC. Protein: CSARDPSEQFF.

CDR3 nucleotide sequence: TGTGCCAGCAGCTTCACAAGTACCCAAGAGACCCAGTACTTC. It yields the protein CASSFTSTQETQYF. This chain uses TRBV27 with TRBJ2-5; D gene ambiguous. From germline, CDR1 is MNHEY and CDR2 SMNVEV (reference sequence). This CDR3 has 14 amino acids. V dropped 6 bases and J dropped 1 base, with 12 bases sitting between them.

This chain uses TRBV29-1 with TRBJ1-1; TRBD1 aligns across 8 bases. The CDR3 runs to 12 residues. Unmatched junction bases numbered 7, after V lost 8 bases and J lost 5 bases. Germline-derived CDR1 and CDR2 are SQVTM and ANQGSEA. The CDR3 protein is CSFRGQGTEAFF. For the CDR3, the DNA is TGCAGCTTCAGGGGGCAGGGGACTGAAGCTTTCTTT. Supplemented by reference TRBV29-1 and TRBJ1-1, the full variable domain reads SAVISQKPSRDICQRGTSLTIQCQVDSQVTMMFWYRQQPGQSLTLIATANQGSEATYESGFVIDKFPISRPNLTFSTLTVSNMSPEDSSIYLCSFRGQGTEAFFGQGTRLTVV.

J is TRBJ2-1 and V is TRBV20-1, with D tentatively TRBD2 (6 bases). The germline V and J ends were trimmed by 3 bases and 6 bases, with 15 bases remaining between them. The germline gives CDR1 DFQATT, CDR2 SNEGSKA (reference sequence). The CDR3 covers 14 residues. The CDR3 is CSASRRRRGNEQFF. The CDR3 DNA reads TGCAGTGCTAGTAGGCGAAGGAGGGGCAATGAGCAGTTCTTC.

The V gene is TRBV2, the J gene TRBJ2-3, with 10 bases that match TRBD2. Germline V gene data show CDR1 as SNHLY and CDR2 as FYNNEI. This CDR3 has 15 amino acids. With 5 bases clipped from V and 5 bases from J, the junction kept 7 bases outside the gene matches. DNA of the CDR3: TGTGCCAGCAGTTCTAGCGGGGGAGGAGGAGATACGCAGTATTTT. Translating gives CASSSSGGGGDTQYF.

The V call is TRBV11-2, the J call TRBJ2-3; 7 bases fit TRBD1. The CDR3 totals 14 residues. The germline V gene encodes CDR1 SGHAT and CDR2 FQNNGV. Unmatched junction bases numbered 5, after V lost 2 bases and J lost 6 bases. The CDR3 loop reads CASSLFKGADTQYF. The CDR3 coding sequence is TGTGCCAGCAGCTTATTCAAGGGGGCGGATACGCAGTATTTT. Combining the CDR3 with reference TRBV11-2 and TRBJ2-3 gives the whole variable domain EAGVAQSPRYKIIEKRQSVAFWCNPISGHATLYWYQQILGQGPKLLIQFQNNGVVDDSQLPKDRFSAERLKGVDSTLKIQPAKLEDSAVYLCASSLFKGADTQYFGPGTRLTVL.

The J gene is TRBJ1-2, the V gene TRBV2; no clear D gene. Germline V gene lookup returns CDR1 SNHLY and CDR2 FYNNEI. CDR3 size: 11 residues. The germline V and J ends were trimmed by 7 bases and 7 bases, with 10 bases remaining between them. CDR3 nucleotide sequence: TGTGCCAGCAAGATTGACGGTGGCTACACCTTC. It translates to CASKIDGGYTF.

This clonotype came up a few times. The chain carries TRBV20-1 and TRBJ2-5; TRBD1 might be the D (6 bases). CDR3 size: 14 residues. CDR1 DFQATT and CDR2 SNEGSKA come from the germline V gene (reference sequence). The V and J ends lost 6 bases and 4 bases respectively, with 18 bases between them. The CDR3 spells CSAHQGRWRETQYF. As DNA, the CDR3 is TGCAGTGCCCATCAGGGGCGGTGGCGAGAGACCCAGTACTTC.

This clonotype was seen a few times. The CDR3 nucleotides read TGCAGCGTTGAAGGCCTAGGACAGGACCCCTCCGAGCAGTACTTC. It yields the protein CSVEGLGQDPSEQYF. The J gene is TRBJ2-7, the V gene TRBV29-1, with 7 bases fitting TRBD1. Germline V gives CDR1 SQVTM, CDR2 ANQGSEA. Trimming took 1 base from V and 6 from J; bases not matched to a gene: 12. The CDR3 loop spans 15 amino acids.

The J gene is TRBJ2-7, the V gene TRBV28, with D possibly matching TRBD2 (6 bases). Trimming took off 5 bases at V and 1 base at J, with 15 bases between the two ends. Germline CDR1 is MDHEN and CDR2 is SYDVKM. CDR3 length: 15 residues. Here the CDR3 DNA reads TGTGCCAGCAGTAACAGACTAGTTCCTTCCTACGAGCAGTACTTC. It specifies CASSNRLVPSYEQYF.

This clonotype showed up just a few times. The chain links TRBV5-1 to TRBJ2-7; 10 positions agree with TRBD2. J lost 1 base, V lost 7 bases, and 8 bases had no gene match. The CDR3 spans 15 residues. Germline CDR1 and CDR2: SGHRS and YFSETQ. CDR3 protein: CASGPGTSESYEQYF. The DNA of the CDR3 is TGCGCCAGCGGACCCGGGACTAGCGAGTCCTACGAGCAGTACTTC. The whole variable domain, remainder taken from reference TRBV5-1 and TRBJ2-7, is KAGVTQTPRYLIKTRGQQVTLSCSPISGHRSVSWYQQTPGQGLQFLFEYFSETQRNKGNFPGRFSGRQFSNSRSEMNVSTLELGDSALYLCASGPGTSESYEQYFGPGTRLTVT.

Details on this clonotype: The junction departs from the called germline gene at one end, perhaps through a read error. V usage is TRBV3-1 and J usage is TRBJ2-2; D uncertain. The CDR3 extends over 15 amino acids. Germline V gives CDR1 LGHDT, CDR2 YNNKEL (reference sequence). The CDR3 protein is CASSQGQVTAGELFF. CDR3 sequence (DNA): TGTGCCAGCAGTCAAGGGCAGGTTACGGCCGGGGAGCTGTTTTTT.

This clonotype was detected a few times. V and J are TRBV20-1 and TRBJ2-7, with 13 bases aligning to TRBD2. Germline lookup yields CDR1 DFQATT and CDR2 SNEGSKA (reference sequence). This CDR3 is 15 amino acids long. Trimming cost V 4 bases and J 4 bases; bases outside gene matches: 7. The CDR3 DNA follows: TGCAGTGCTAAAAAACCGGGACTAGCGGGGTACGAGCAGTACTTC. It yields the protein CSAKKPGLAGYEQYF.

This clonotype was counted a few times. The chain carries TRBV12-3 or TRBV12-4 and TRBJ1-2, with 11 bases lining up with TRBD1. The junction had 6 bases not matched to a gene; V was cut back by 5 bases and J by 4 bases. The CDR3 contains 15 residues. CDR3 sequence: CASSLRDRGAYGYTF. The CDR3 DNA reads as TGTGCCAGCAGTCTCCGGGACAGGGGGGCCTATGGCTACACCTTC.

The J gene is TRBJ2-1, the V gene TRBV20-1, with D uncertain. The CDR3 totals 14 residues. CDR1 and CDR2 (germline): DFQATT, SNEGSKA (reference sequence). The V end lost 3 bases, the J end lost 3 bases, and 12 bases lay between the germline ends. The CDR3 region has the DNA TGCAGTGCTAGGGACCCGACCGACTACAATGAGCAGTTCTTC. Translating gives CSARDPTDYNEQFF.

The CDR3: CASSSTGTSEETQYF. The DNA for the CDR3 is TGCGCCAGCAGTTCGACAGGGACCTCCGAAGAGACCCAGTACTTC. The chain links TRBV5-1 to TRBJ2-5; TRBD1 aligns across 7 bases. V was pared by 5 bases and J by 3 bases, with 10 bases of the junction left unmatched. The CDR3 is 15 residues long. The germline CDR1 and CDR2 sequences are SGHRS and YFSETQ. Looking up the rest from reference TRBV5-1 and TRBJ2-5 gives the full variable domain: KAGVTQTPRYLIKTRGQQVTLSCSPISGHRSVSWYQQTPGQGLQFLFEYFSETQRNKGNFPGRFSGRQFSNSRSEMNVSTLELGDSALYLCASSSTGTSEETQYFGPGTRLLVL.

This clonotype has a handful of counts. The chain links TRBV12-3 or TRBV12-4 to TRBJ2-1; 13 bases map to TRBD2. The junction had 12 bases not matched to a gene; V was cut back by 5 bases and J by 8 bases. This CDR3 is built from 17 residues. In DNA form, the CDR3 reads TGTGCCAGCAGTATCAAACGGACTAGCGGGAGTGAGGATGAGCAGTTCTTC. It specifies CASSIKRTSGSEDEQFF.

The V call is TRBV13, the J call TRBJ2-5; either TRBD1 or TRBD2 may supply D (5 bases each). CDR1 and CDR2 (germline): PRHDT, FYEKMQ (reference sequence). The CDR3 sequence is 15 residues long. The ends were cut back, 8 bases at V and 3 bases at J, with 19 bases in the middle. In DNA form, the CDR3 reads TGTGCCAGCTCGGGTCGGGGCTACTCAAAAGAGACCCAGTACTTC. Its protein is CASSGRGYSKETQYF.